A selection of T cell receptor beta chains follows, all from one sample in a study of T-cell memory formation after mild COVID-19. One entry per CDR3 protein results from TCRdb running MiXCR on the 5' RACE reads. The data contain hundreds of thousands of distinct CDR3 sequences, about 20% of them singletons. The sequencing input was PBMCs or a T cell subset sorted from them (not recorded which). Receptors originate from an adult woman who had mild COVID-19 (a few samples of this study predate the infection). Cell type and time point are not known. Both conserved end residues are part of each CDR3. Fields, in order: clone size, J gene, D gene, V gene, CDR3 length, CDR3 DNA, CDR3 protein. The D gene is left open where the match is weak. For some rows the clone size is stated as once, few or many, or as a class when expanded; others skip it.

size: .; J: TRBJ1-1; D: TRBD1; V: TRBV29-1; length: 14; DNA: TGCAGCGTTGTTACAGGGGTGGGGAACACTGAAGCTTTCTTT; CDR3: CSVVTGVGNTEAFF
size: .; J: TRBJ1-1; D: .; V: TRBV5-1; length: 15; DNA: TGCGCCAGCAGCTTGGTTGGCAGGGAGAACACTGAAGCTTTCTTT; CDR3: CASSLVGRENTEAFF
size: .; J: TRBJ1-2; D: .; V: TRBV7-2; length: 13; DNA: TGTGCCAGCAGCTCAGCTATTAACTATGGCTACACCTTC; CDR3: CASSSAINYGYTF
size: few; J: TRBJ2-1; D: TRBD1; V: TRBV29-1; length: 16; DNA: TGCAGCGTTGAAGAAAGGGGGCGTCTTGGTAGGTATGAGCAGTTCTTC; CDR3: CSVEERGRLGRYEQFF
size: .; J: TRBJ2-7; D: TRBD1; V: TRBV28; length: 15; DNA: TGTGCCAGCAGTTTAGACGGGACAGCCTCCTACGAGCAGTACTTC; CDR3: CASSLDGTASYEQYF
size: few; J: TRBJ2-1; D: TRBD1; V: TRBV7-6; length: 15; DNA: TGTGCCAGCAGCCAACCGGGACAGGGGGATCATGAGCAGTTCTTC; CDR3: CASSQPGQGDHEQFF
size: few; J: TRBJ1-3; D: .; V: TRBV19; length: 18; DNA: TGTGCCAGTAGTATCCAAGTCGGACAGAATAATCCTGGAAACACCATATATTTT; CDR3: CASSIQVGQNNPGNTIYF
size: .; J: TRBJ1-5; D: .; V: TRBV29-1; length: 13; DNA: TGCAGCGTTGGGACAGCCAACAATCAGCCCCAGCATTTT; CDR3: CSVGTANNQPQHF
size: .; J: TRBJ2-7; D: TRBD2; V: TRBV2; length: 15; DNA: TGTGCCAGCAGGTGGACTAGCGGGGGGGAATACGAGCAGTACTTC; CDR3: CASRWTSGGEYEQYF
size: few; J: TRBJ2-2; D: TRBD1; V: TRBV5-1; length: 21; DNA: TGCGCCAGCAGCGGCGGGACAGGGGGCGACCCCACCCCAGCGAACACCGGGGAGCTGTTTTTT; CDR3: CASSGGTGGDPTPANTGELFF
size: few; J: TRBJ2-7; D: TRBD1; V: TRBV12-5; length: 14; DNA: TGTGCTAGTGGTACCGGGACAGGGTTTCACGAGCAGTACTTC; CDR3: CASGTGTGFHEQYF
size: few; J: TRBJ1-4; D: .; V: TRBV6-6; length: 13; DNA: TGTGCCAGCAGTTACAACCCCGGGGAAAAACTGTTTTTT; CDR3: CASSYNPGEKLFF
size: .; J: TRBJ1-2; D: TRBD1; V: TRBV12-3/TRBV12-4; length: 15; DNA: TGTGCCAGCAGTTTAGCGCAGGGGGCGTACTATGGCTACACCTTC; CDR3: CASSLAQGAYYGYTF
size: few; J: TRBJ2-7; D: TRBD1; V: TRBV15; length: 14; DNA: TGTGCCACCAGCAGAGATCGGGAACGGACAGGGCAGTACTTC; CDR3: CATSRDRERTGQYF
size: .; J: TRBJ2-1; D: .; V: TRBV5-1; length: 15; DNA: TGCGCCAGCAGCTTGGTAGGGGCAGGGTTTGATGAGCAGTTCTTC; CDR3: CASSLVGAGFDEQFF
size: .; J: TRBJ1-2; D: .; V: TRBV15; length: 15; DNA: TGTGCCACCAGCCGACAGACGGAGGCTGCAGGTGGCTACACCTTC; CDR3: CATSRQTEAAGGYTF
size: few; J: TRBJ2-7; D: .; V: TRBV20-1; length: 13; DNA: TGCAGTGCTTCCCCACGATCTCCCTACGAGCAGTACTTC; CDR3: CSASPRSPYEQYF
size: .; J: TRBJ2-2; D: .; V: TRBV6-5; length: 14; DNA: TGTGCCAGCAGTTACTCGGCAGCCACCGGGGAGCTGTTTTTT; CDR3: CASSYSAATGELFF
size: .; J: TRBJ2-2; D: TRBD2; V: TRBV6-5; length: 16; DNA: TGTGCCAGCAGTTACTCGAGCGGGGGGAACACCGGGGAGCTGTTTTTT; CDR3: CASSYSSGGNTGELFF
size: .; J: TRBJ1-2; D: .; V: TRBV9; length: 15; DNA: TGTGCCAGCAGCGTATCCTCGGGAACGGACTATGGCTACACCTTC; CDR3: CASSVSSGTDYGYTF
size: .; J: TRBJ1-1; D: .; V: TRBV10-3; length: 12; DNA: TGTGCCATCAGGGACAGCAACACTGAAGCTTTCTTT; CDR3: CAIRDSNTEAFF
size: few; J: TRBJ1-2; D: .; V: TRBV7-9; length: 15; DNA: TGTGCCAGCAGCTTAGCGTGGACAGCTAACTATGGCTACACCTTC; CDR3: CASSLAWTANYGYTF
size: .; J: TRBJ1-2; D: .; V: TRBV12-3/TRBV12-4; length: 14; DNA: TGTGCCAGCAAGGGCGCAAAGCCGGGGGGTGGCTACACCTTC; CDR3: CASKGAKPGGGYTF
size: .; J: TRBJ2-1; D: .; V: TRBV6-2/TRBV6-3; length: 13; DNA: TGTGCCAGCAGTTACCCGGTCTACAATGAGCAGTTCTTC; CDR3: CASSYPVYNEQFF